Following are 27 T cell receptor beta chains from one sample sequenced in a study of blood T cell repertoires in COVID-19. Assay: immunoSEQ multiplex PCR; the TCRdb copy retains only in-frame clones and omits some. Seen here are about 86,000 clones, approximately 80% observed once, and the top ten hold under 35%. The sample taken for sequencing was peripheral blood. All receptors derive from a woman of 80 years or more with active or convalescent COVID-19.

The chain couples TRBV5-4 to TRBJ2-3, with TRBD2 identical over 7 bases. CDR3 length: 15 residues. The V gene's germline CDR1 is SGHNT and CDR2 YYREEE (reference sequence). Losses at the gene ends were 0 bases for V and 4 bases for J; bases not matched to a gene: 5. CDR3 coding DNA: TGTGCCAGCAGCTTGGACGGGGGGTTCGCAGATACGCAGTATTTT. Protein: CASSLDGGFADTQYF.

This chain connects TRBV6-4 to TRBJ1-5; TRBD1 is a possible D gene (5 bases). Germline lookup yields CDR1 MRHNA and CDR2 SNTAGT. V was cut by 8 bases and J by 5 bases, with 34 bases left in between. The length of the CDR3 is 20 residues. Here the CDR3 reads CASGSPPEDTFCQLHQPQHF. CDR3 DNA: TGTGCCAGCGGGTCGCCCCCCGAGGACACTTTCTGCCAGCTCCATCAGCCCCAGCATTTT.

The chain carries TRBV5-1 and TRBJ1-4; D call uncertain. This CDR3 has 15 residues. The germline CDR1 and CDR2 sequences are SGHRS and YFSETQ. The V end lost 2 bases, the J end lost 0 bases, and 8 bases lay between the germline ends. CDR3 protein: CASSLSGSTNEKLFF. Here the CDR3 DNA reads TGCGCCAGCAGCTTATCGGGATCAACTAATGAAAAACTGTTTTTT.

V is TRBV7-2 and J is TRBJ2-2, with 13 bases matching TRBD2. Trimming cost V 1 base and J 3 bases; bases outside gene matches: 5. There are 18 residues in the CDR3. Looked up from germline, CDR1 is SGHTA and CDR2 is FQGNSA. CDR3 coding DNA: TGTGCCAGCAGCTTAGGGGGGGGACTAGCGGGATACACCGGGGAGCTGTTTTTT. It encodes CASSLGGGLAGYTGELFF.

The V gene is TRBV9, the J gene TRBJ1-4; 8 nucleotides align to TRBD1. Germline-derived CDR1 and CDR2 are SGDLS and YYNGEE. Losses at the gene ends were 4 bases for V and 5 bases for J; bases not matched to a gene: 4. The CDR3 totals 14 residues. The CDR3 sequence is CASSPGGPNEKLFF. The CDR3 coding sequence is TGTGCCAGCAGCCCAGGGGGCCCAAATGAAAAACTGTTTTTT. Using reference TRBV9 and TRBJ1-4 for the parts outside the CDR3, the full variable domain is DSGVTQTPKHLITATGQRVTLRCSPRSGDLSVYWYQQSLDQGLQFLIQYYNGEERAKGNILERFSAQQFPDLHSELNLSSLELGDSALYFCASSPGGPNEKLFFGSGTQLSVL.

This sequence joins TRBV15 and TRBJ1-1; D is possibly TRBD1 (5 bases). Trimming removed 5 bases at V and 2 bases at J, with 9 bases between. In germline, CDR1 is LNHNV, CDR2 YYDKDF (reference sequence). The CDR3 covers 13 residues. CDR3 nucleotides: TGTGCCACCAGCTTAGACAGCAACACTGAAGCTTTCTTT. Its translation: CATSLDSNTEAFF.

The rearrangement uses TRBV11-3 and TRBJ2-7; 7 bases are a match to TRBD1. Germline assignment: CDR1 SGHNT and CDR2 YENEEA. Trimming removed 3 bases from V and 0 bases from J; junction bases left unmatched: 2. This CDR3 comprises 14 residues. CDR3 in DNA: TGTGCCAGCAGCTTGGGACAGAACTCCTACGAGCAGTACTTC. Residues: CASSLGQNSYEQYF.

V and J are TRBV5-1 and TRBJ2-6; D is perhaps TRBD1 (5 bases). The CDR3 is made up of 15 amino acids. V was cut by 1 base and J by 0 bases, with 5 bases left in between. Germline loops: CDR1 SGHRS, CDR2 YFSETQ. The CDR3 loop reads CASSLQGSGANVLTF. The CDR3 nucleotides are TGCGCCAGCAGCTTGCAGGGCTCTGGGGCCAACGTCCTGACTTTC.

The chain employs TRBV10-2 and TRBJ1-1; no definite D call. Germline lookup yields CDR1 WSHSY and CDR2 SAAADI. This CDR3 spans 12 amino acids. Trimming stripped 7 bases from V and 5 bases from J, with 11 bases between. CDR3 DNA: TGCGCCAGCACCCGAACTTCTACTGAAGCTTTCTTT. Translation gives CASTRTSTEAFF.

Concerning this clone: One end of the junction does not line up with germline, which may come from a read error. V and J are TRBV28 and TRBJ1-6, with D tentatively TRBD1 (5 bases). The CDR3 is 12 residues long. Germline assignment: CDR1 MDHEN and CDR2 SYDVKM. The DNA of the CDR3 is TGTGCCAGCAGCCCCAGGGTTTGGTCCCTCAACTTT. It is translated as CASSPRVWSLNF.

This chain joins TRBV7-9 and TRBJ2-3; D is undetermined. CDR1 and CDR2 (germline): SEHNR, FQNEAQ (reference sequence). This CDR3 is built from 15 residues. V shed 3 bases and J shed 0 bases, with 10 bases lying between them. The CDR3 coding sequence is TGTGCCAGCAGCTTGAAACAGCTGAGCACAGATACGCAGTATTTT. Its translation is CASSLKQLSTDTQYF.

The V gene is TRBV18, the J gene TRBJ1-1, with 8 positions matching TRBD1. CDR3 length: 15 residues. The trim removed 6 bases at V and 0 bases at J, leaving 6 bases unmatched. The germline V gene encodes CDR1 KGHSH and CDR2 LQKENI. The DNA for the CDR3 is TGTGCCAGCTCCCCCCAACAGGGGGTGAACACTGAAGCTTTCTTT. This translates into CASSPQQGVNTEAFF.

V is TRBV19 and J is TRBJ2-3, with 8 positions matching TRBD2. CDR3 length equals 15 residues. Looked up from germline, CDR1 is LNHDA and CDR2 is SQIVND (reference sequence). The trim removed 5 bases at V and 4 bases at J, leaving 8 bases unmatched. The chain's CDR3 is CASSPGTRSADTQYF. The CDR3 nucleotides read TGTGCCAGTAGTCCCGGGACTAGAAGCGCAGATACGCAGTATTTT.

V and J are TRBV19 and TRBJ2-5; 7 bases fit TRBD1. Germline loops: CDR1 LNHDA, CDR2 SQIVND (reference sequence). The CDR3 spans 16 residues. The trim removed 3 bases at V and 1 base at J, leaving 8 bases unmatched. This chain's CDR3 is CASSIWTGLGQETQYF. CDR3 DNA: TGTGCCAGTAGTATCTGGACAGGTTTGGGCCAAGAGACCCAGTACTTC.

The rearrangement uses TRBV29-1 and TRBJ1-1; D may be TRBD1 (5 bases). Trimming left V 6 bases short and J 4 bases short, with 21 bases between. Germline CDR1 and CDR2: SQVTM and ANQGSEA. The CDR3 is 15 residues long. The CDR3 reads CSVLSTGNIITEAFF. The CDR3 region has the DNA TGCAGCGTCTTATCTACAGGTAATATAATCACTGAAGCTTTCTTT.

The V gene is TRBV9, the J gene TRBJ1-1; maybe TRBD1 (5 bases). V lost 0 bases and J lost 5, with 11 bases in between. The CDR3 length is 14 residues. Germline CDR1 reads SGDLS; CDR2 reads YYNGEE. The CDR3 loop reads CASSVVPGWTEAFF. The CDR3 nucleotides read TGTGCCAGCAGCGTAGTGCCAGGGTGGACTGAAGCTTTCTTT.

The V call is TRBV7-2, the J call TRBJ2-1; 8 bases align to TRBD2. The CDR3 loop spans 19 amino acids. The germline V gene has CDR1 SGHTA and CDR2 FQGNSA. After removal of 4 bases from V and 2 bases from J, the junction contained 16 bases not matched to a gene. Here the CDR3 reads CASSSTGGLSVTAYNEQFF. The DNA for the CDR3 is TGTGCCAGCAGCTCTACGGGGGGGCTGTCTGTAACTGCCTACAATGAGCAGTTCTTC.

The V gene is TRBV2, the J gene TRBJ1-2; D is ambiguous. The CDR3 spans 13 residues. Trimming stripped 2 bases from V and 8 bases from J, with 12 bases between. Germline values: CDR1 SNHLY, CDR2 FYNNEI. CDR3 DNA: TGTGCCAGCAGTGAATTGGCAGTGAAAGGCTACACCTTC. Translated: CASSELAVKGYTF. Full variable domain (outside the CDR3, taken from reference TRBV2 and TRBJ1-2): EPEVTQTPSHQVTQMGQEVILRCVPISNHLYFYWYRQILGQKVEFLVSFYNNEISEKSEIFDDQFSVERPDGSNFTLKIRSTKLEDSAMYFCASSELAVKGYTFGSGTRLTVV.

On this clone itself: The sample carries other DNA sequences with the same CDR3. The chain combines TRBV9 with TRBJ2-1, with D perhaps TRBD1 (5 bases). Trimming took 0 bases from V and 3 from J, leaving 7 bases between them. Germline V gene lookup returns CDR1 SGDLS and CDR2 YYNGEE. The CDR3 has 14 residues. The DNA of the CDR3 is TGTGCCAGCAGCGTAGGGGGCAACTACAATGAGCAGTTCTTC. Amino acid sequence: CASSVGGNYNEQFF.

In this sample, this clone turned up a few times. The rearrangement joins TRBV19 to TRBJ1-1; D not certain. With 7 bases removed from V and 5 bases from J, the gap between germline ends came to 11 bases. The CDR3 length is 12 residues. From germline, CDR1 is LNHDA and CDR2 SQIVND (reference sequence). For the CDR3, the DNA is TGTGCCAGTACTGAGGGAGGAACTGAAGCTTTCTTT. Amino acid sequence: CASTEGGTEAFF. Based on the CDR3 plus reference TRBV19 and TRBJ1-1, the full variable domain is DGGITQSPKYLFRKEGQNVTLSCEQNLNHDAMYWYRQDPGQGLRLIYYSQIVNDFQKGDIAEGYSVSREKKESFPLTVTSAQKNPTAFYLCASTEGGTEAFFGQGTRLTVV.

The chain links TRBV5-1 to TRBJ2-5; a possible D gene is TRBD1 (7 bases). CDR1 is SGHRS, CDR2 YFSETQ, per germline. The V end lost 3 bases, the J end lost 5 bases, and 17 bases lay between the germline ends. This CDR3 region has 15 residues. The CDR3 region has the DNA TGCGCCAGCAGCTCGGAGGGTAGGGGGCACGAGACCCAGTACTTC. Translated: CASSSEGRGHETQYF.

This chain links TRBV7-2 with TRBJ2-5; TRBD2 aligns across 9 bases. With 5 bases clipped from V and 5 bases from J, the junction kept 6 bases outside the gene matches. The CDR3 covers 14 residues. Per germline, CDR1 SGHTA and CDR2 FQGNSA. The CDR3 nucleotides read TGTGCCAGCAGCCAAGCGGGGGGATGGGAGACCCAGTACTTC. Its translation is CASSQAGGWETQYF.

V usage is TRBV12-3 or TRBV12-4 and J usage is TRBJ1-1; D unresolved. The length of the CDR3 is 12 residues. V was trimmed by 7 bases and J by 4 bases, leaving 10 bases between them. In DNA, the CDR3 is TGTGCCAGCACTGTTGGCCCCACTGAAGCTTTCTTT. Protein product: CASTVGPTEAFF.

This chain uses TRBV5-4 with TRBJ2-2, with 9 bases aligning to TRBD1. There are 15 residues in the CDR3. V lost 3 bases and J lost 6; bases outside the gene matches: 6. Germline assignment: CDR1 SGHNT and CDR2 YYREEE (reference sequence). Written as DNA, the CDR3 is TGTGCCAGCAGCTGGGGACAGGGTTTTGCCGGGGAGCTGTTTTTT. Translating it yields CASSWGQGFAGELFF. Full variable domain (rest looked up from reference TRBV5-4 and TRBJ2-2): ETGVTQSPTHLIKTRGQQVTLRCSSQSGHNTVSWYQQALGQGPQFIFQYYREEENGRGNFPPRFSGLQFPNYSSELNVNALELDDSALYLCASSWGQGFAGELFFGEGSRLTVL.

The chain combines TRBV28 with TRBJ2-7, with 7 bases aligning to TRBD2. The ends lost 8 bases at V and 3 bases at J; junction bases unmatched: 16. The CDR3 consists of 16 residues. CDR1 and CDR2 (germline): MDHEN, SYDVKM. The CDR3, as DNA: TGTGCCAGCCAACCGGGACTAAGGGTTACCGTCTACGAGCAGTACTTC. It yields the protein CASQPGLRVTVYEQYF.

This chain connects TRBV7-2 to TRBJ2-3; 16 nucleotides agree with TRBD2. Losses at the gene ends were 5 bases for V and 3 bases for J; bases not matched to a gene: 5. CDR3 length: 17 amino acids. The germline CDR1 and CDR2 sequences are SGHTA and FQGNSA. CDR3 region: CASSPPGLAGGTDTQYF. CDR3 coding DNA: TGTGCCAGCAGCCCGCCGGGACTAGCGGGGGGGACAGATACGCAGTATTTT.

Here the CDR3 reads CASSAPVGGAMGNEQFF. CDR3 in DNA: TGTGCCAGCAGCGCCCCAGTAGGGGGGGCGATGGGAAATGAGCAGTTCTTC. The V gene is TRBV9, the J gene TRBJ2-1; TRBD2 might be the D (7 bases). From germline, CDR1 is SGDLS and CDR2 YYNGEE. V was pared by 3 bases and J by 7 bases, with 23 bases between. This CDR3 spans 17 amino acids.